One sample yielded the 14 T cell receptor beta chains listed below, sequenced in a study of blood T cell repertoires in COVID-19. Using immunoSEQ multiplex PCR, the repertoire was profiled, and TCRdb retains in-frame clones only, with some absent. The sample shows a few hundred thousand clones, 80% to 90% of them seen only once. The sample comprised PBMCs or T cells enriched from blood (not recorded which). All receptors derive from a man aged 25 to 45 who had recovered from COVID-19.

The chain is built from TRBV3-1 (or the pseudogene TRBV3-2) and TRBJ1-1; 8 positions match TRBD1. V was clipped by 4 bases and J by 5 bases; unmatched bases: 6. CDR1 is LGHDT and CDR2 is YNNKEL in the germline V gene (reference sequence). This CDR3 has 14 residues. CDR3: CASSLGQGVTEAFF. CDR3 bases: TGTGCCAGCAGCCTCGGACAGGGAGTTACTGAAGCTTTCTTT.

CDR3 region: CASSVSTATNEKLFF. The DNA of the CDR3 is TGTGCCAGCAGTGTCTCGACAGCAACTAATGAAAAACTGTTTTTT. This chain connects TRBV27 to TRBJ1-4, with a possible D match to TRBD1 (5 bases). Trimming took 5 bases from V and 0 from J, leaving 10 bases between them. From germline, CDR1 is MNHEY and CDR2 SMNVEV (reference sequence). CDR3 size: 15 residues.

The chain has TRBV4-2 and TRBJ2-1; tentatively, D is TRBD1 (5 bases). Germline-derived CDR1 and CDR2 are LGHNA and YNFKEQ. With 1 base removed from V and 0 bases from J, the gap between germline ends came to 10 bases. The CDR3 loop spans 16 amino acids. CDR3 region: CASSQVGQNSYNEQFF. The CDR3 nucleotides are TGTGCCAGCAGCCAAGTGGGGCAGAACTCCTACAATGAGCAGTTCTTC.

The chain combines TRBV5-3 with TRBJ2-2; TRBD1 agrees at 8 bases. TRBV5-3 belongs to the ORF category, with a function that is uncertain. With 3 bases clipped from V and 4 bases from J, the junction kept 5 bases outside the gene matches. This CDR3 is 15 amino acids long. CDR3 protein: CARSYTQGVTGELFF. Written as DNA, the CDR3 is TGTGCCAGAAGCTATACACAGGGGGTCACCGGGGAGCTGTTTTTT.

CDR3 bases: TGTGCCAGCAGCCAAGACCGACAGGGGTTTGATGGCTACACCTTC. Translating it yields CASSQDRQGFDGYTF. The rearrangement uses TRBV14 and TRBJ1-2, with 8 bases identical to TRBD1. The V gene's germline CDR1 is SGHDN and CDR2 FVKESK. The CDR3 is made up of 15 amino acids. Unmatched junction bases numbered 6, after V lost 0 bases and J lost 6 bases.

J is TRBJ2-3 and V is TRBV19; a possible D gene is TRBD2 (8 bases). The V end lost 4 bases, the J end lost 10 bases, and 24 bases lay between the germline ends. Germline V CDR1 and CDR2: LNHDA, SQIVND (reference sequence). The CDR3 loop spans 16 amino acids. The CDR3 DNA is TGTGCCAGTAGTACCAAGGGGGCGGGGGGCGGAGCCGCGCAGTATTTT. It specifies CASSTKGAGGGAAQYF.

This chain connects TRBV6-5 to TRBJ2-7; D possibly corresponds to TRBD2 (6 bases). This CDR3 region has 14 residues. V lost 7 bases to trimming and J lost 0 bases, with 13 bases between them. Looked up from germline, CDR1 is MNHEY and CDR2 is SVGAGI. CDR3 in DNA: TGTGCCAGCAAGAACGCGGGACGCTCCTACGAGCAGTACTTC. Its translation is CASKNAGRSYEQYF.

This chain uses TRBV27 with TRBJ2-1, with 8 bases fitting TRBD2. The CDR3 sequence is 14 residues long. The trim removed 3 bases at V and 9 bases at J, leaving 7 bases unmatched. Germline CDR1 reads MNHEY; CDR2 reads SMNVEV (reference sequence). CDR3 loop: CASSFGGVRGEQFF. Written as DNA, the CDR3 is TGTGCCAGCAGTTTCGGGGGGGTGCGCGGTGAGCAGTTCTTC.

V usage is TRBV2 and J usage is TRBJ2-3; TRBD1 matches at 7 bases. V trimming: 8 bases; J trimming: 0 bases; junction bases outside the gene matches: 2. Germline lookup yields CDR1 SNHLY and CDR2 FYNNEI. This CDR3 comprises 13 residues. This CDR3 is CASGTDSTDTQYF. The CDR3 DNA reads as TGTGCCAGCGGGACAGACAGCACAGATACGCAGTATTTT.

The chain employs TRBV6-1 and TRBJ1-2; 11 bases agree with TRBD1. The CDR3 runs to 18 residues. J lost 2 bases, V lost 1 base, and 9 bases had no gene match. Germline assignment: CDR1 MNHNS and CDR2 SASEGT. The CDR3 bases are TGTGCCAGCAGTGAAGTAGGACAGGGGGCGATGGGAAACTATGGCTACACCTTC. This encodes CASSEVGQGAMGNYGYTF.

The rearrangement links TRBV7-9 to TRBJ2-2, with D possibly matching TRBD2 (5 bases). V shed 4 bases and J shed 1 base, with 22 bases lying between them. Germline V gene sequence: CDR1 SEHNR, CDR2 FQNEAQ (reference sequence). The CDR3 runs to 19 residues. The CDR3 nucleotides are TGTGCCAGCAGCTACGGACTGCGAAGAGACTCGTGGAACACCGGGGAGCTGTTTTTT. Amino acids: CASSYGLRRDSWNTGELFF.

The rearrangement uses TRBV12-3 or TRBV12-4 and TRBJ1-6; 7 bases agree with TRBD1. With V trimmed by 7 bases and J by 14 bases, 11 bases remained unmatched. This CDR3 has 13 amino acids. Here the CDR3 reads CASTSQRGQTLHF. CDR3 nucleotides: TGTGCCAGCACCTCTCAGAGGGGGCAAACCCTCCACTTT.

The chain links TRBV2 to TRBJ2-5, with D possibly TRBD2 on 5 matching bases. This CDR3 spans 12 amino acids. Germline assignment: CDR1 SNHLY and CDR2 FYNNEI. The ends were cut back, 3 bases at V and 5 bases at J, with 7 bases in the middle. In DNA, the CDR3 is TGTGCCAGCAGTGAGTCGGGGGAGACCCAGTACTTC. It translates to CASSESGETQYF.

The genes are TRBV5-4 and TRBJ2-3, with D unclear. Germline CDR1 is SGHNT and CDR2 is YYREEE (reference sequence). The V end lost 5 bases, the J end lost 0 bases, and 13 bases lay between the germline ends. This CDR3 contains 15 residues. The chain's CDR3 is CASSTQQSSTDTQYF. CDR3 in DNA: TGTGCCAGCAGTACTCAACAGAGTAGCACAGATACGCAGTATTTT.